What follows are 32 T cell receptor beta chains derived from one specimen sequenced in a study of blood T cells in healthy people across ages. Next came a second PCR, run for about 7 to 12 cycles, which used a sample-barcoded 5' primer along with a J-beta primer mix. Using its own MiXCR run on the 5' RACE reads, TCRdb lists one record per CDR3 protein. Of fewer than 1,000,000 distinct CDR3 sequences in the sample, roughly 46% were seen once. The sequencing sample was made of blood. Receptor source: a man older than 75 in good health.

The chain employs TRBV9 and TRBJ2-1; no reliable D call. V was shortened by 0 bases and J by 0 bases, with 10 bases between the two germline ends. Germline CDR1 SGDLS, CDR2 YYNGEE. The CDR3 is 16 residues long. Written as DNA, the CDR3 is TGTGCCAGCAGCGTAGGGGTGGTTAGCTCCTACAATGAGCAGTTCTTC. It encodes CASSVGVVSSYNEQFF. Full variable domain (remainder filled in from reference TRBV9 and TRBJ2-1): DSGVTQTPKHLITATGQRVTLRCSPRSGDLSVYWYQQSLDQGLQFLIQYYNGEERAKGNILERFSAQQFPDLHSELNLSSLELGDSALYFCASSVGVVSSYNEQFFGPGTRLTVL.

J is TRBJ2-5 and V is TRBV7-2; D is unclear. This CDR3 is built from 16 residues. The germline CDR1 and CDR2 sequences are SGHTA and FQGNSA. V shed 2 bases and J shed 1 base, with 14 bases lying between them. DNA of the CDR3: TGTGCCAGCAGCTTACAATCGGCCCTTGGCCAAGAGACCCAGTACTTC. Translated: CASSLQSALGQETQYF. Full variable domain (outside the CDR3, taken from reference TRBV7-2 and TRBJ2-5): GAGVSQSPSNKVTEKGKDVELRCDPISGHTALYWYRQSLGQGLEFLIYFQGNSAPDKSGLPSDRFSAERTGGSVSTLTIQRTQQEDSAVYLCASSLQSALGQETQYFGPGTRLLVL.

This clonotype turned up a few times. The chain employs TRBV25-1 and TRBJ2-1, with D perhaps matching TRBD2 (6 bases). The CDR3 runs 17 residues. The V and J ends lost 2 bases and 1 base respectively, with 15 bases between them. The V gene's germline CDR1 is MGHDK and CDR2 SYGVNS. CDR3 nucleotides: TGTGCCAGCAGTGAAGACCTGACTAGTCGGTCCTACAATGAGCAGTTCTTC. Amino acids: CASSEDLTSRSYNEQFF.

The CDR3 nucleotides read TGCGCCAGCAGTTCAGGGGCAAGAACAGATACGCAGTATTTT. Encoded protein: CASSSGARTDTQYF. The chain recombines TRBV5-1 with TRBJ2-3, with D perhaps TRBD1 (6 bases). The length of the CDR3 is 14 residues. Looked up from germline, CDR1 is SGHRS and CDR2 is YFSETQ. V lost 5 bases and J 3 bases, leaving 13 bases between the germline ends.

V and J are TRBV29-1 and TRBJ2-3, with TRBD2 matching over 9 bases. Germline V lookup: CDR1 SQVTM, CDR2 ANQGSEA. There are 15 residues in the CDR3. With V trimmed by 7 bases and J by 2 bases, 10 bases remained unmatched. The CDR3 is CSASEAGGYTDTQYF. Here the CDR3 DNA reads TGCAGCGCCTCAGAGGCGGGAGGGTACACAGATACGCAGTATTTT.

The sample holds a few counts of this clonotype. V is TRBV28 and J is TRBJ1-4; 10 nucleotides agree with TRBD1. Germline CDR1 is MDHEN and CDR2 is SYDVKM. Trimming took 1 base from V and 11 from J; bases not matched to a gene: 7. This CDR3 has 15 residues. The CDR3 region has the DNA TGTGCCAGCAGTTTATCAGGACAGGGGGTTGCGAAACTGTTTTTT. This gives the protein CASSLSGQGVAKLFF.

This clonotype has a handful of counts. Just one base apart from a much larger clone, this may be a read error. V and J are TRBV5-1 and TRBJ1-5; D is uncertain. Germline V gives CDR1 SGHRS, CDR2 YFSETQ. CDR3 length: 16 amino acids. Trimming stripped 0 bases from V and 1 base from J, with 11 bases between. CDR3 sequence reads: CASSLDTGDSNQPQHF. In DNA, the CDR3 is TGCGCCAGCAGCTTGGATACGGGCGACAGCAATCAGCCCCAGCATTTT.

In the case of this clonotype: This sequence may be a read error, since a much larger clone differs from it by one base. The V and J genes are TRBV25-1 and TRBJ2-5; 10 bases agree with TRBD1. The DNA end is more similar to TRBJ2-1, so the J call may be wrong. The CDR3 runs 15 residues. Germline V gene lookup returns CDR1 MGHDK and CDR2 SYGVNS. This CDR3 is CASSPWDRGLETQFF. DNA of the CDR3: TGTGCCAGCAGTCCATGGGACAGGGGCTTAGAGACCCAGTTCTTC.

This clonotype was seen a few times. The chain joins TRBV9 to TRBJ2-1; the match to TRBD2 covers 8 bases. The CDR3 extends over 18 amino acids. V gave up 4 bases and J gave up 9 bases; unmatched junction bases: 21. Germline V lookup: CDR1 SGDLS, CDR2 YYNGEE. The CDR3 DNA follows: TGTGCCAGCAGCCCCGAGGGCGGACTCCCTAACCGGGGGGGTGAGCAGTTCTTC. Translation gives CASSPEGGLPNRGGEQFF. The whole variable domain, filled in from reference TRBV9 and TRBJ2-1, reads DSGVTQTPKHLITATGQRVTLRCSPRSGDLSVYWYQQSLDQGLQFLIQYYNGEERAKGNILERFSAQQFPDLHSELNLSSLELGDSALYFCASSPEGGLPNRGGEQFFGPGTRLTVL.

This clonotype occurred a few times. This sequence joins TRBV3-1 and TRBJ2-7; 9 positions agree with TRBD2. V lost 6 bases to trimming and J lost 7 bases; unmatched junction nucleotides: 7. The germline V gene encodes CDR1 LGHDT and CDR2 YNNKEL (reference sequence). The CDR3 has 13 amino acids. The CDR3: CASRVAGVNEQYF. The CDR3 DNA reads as TGTGCCAGCAGGGTAGCGGGAGTGAATGAGCAGTACTTC.

CDR3 nucleotides: TGTGCCAGCAGCTTAGACAGGACTAGCGGCAGTGAGCAGTACTTC. The encoded protein is CASSLDRTSGSEQYF. The chain is built from TRBV11-2 and TRBJ2-5, with TRBD2 identical over 10 bases. V lost 0 bases to trimming and J lost 11 bases; unmatched junction nucleotides: 9. The CDR3 sequence is 15 residues long. CDR1 and CDR2 from the germline V gene are SGHAT and FQNNGV.

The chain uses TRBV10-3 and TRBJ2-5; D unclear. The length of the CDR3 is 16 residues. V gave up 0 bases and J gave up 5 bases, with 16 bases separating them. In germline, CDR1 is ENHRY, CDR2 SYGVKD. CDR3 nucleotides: TGTGCCATCAGTGAGTCGACTGGGAATGTTAGGGAGACCCAGTACTTC. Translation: CAISESTGNVRETQYF.

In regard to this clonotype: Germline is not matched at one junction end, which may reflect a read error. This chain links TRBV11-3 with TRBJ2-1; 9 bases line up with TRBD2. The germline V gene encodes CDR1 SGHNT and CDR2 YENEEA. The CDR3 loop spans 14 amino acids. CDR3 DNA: TGTGCCGGCAGGGTAGCGGGAGTCGACAATGAGCAGTTCTTC. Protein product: CAGRVAGVDNEQFF.

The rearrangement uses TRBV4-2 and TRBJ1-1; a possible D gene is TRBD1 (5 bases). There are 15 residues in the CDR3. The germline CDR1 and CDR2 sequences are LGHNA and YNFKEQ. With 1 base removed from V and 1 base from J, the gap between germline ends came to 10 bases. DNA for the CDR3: TGTGCCAGCAGCCAAGCCCGGGGCGCGAACACTGAAGCTTTCTTT. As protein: CASSQARGANTEAFF.

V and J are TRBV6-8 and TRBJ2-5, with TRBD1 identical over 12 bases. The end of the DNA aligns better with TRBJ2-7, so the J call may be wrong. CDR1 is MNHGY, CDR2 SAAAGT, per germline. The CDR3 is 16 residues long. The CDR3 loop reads CASSYGTGGEGYEQYF. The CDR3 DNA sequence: TGTGCCAGCAGTTACGGGACAGGGGGCGAGGGATACGAGCAGTACTTC.

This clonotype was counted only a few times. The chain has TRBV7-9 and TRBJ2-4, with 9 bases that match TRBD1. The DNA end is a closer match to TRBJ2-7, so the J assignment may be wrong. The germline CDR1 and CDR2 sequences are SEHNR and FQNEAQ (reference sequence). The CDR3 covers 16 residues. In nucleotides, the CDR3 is TGTGCCAGCAGCCCCCGTACCGGGACAGGGCACCACGAGCAGTACTTC. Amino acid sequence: CASSPRTGTGHHEQYF.

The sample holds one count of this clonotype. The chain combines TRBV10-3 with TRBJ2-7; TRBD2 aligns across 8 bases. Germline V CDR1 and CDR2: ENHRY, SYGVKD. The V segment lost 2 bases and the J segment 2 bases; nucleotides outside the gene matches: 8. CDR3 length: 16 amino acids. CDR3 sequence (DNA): TGTGCCATCAGTGAGGGAAGCGGGAGTTGGCCCTACGAGCAGTACTTC. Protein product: CAISEGSGSWPYEQYF.

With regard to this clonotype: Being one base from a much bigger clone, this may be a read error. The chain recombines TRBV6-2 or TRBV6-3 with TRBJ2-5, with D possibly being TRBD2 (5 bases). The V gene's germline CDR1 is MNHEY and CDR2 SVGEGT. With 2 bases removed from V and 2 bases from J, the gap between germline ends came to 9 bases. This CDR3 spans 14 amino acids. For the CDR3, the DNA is TGTGCCAGCAGTTACGCCAGGAGGCAAGAGACCCAGTACTTC. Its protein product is CASSYARRQETQYF.

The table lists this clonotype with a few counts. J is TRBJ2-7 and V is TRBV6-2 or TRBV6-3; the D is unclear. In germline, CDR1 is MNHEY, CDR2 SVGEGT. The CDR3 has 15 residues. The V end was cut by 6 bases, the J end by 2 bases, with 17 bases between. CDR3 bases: TGTGCCAGCAGCAAGAGGATCGACGCCCCCTACGAGCAGTACTTC. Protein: CASSKRIDAPYEQYF.

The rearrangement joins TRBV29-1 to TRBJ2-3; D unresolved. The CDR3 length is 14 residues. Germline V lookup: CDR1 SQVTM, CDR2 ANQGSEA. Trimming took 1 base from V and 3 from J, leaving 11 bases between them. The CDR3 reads CSVEVRAGTDTQYF. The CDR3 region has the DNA TGCAGCGTTGAAGTTAGGGCTGGGACAGATACGCAGTATTTT.

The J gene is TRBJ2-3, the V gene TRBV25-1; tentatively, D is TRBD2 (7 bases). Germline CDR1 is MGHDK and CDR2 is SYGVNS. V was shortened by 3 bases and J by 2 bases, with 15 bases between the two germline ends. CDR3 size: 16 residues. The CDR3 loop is CASSDFGGANTDTQYF. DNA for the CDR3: TGTGCCAGCAGTGATTTTGGGGGGGCGAACACAGATACGCAGTATTTT.

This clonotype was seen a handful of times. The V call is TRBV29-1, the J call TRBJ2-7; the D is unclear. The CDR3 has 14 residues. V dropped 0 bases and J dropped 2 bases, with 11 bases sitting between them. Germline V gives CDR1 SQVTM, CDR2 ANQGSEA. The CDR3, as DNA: TGCAGCGTTGAAGATTTGGGGTCCGCCTACGAGCAGTACTTC. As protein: CSVEDLGSAYEQYF.

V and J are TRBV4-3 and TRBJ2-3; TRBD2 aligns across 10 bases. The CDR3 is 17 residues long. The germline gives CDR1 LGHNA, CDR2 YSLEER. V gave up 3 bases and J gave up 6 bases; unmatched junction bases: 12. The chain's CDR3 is CASSQISGRSRLDTQYF. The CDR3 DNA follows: TGCGCCAGCAGCCAGATTAGCGGGAGGTCCCGTTTGGATACGCAGTATTTT.

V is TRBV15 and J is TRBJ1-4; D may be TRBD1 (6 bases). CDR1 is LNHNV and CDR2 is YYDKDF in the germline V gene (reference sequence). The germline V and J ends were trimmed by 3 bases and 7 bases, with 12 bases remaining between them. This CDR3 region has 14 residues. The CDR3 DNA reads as TGTGCCACCAGCAGGGCTCGAGGGGGTGAAAAACTGTTTTTT. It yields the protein CATSRARGGEKLFF.

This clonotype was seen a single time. The CDR3 loop is CASSVRRGRNEQFF. The CDR3 nucleotides read TGTGCCAGCAGCGTGAGGAGAGGACGCAATGAGCAGTTCTTC. This chain joins TRBV9 and TRBJ2-1; D not resolved. V was clipped by 2 bases and J by 6 bases, with 12 bases between them. The CDR3 consists of 14 residues. Germline V CDR1 and CDR2: SGDLS, YYNGEE.

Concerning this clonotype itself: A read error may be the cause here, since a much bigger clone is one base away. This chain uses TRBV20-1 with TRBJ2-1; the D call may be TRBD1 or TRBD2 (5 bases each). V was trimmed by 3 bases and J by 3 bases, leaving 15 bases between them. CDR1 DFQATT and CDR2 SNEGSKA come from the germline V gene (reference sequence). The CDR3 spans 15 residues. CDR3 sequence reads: CSASQGVDNYNEQFF. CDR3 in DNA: TGCAGTGCTAGTCAGGGAGTCGACAACTACAATGAGCAGTTCTTC.

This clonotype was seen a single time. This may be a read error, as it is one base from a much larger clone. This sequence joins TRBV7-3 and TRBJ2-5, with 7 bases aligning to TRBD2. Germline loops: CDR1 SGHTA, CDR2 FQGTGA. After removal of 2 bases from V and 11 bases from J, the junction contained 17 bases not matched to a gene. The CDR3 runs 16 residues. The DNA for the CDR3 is TGTGCCAGCAGCTTACTGGCGGGAGCGTCCTACAATGAGCAGTACTTC. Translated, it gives CASSLLAGASYNEQYF.

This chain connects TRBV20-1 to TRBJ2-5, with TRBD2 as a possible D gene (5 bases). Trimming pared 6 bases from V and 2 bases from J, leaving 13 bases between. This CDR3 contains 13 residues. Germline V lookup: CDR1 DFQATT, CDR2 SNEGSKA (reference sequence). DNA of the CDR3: TGCAGTGCCCAAGGCGGCGGGCAAGAGACCCAGTACTTC. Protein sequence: CSAQGGGQETQYF.

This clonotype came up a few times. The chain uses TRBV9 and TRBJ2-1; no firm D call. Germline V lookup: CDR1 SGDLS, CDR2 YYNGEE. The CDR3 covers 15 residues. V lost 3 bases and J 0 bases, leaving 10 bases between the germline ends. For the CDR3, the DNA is TGTGCCAGCAGCGGCCTAGGAAGCTCCTACAATGAGCAGTTCTTC. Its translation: CASSGLGSSYNEQFF.

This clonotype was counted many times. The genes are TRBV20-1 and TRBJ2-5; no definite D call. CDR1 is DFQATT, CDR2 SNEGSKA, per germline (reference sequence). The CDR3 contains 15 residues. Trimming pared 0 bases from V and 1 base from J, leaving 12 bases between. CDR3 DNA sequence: TGCAGTGCTAGAGATTTTTCGGCTTCCCAAGAGACCCAGTACTTC. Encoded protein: CSARDFSASQETQYF.

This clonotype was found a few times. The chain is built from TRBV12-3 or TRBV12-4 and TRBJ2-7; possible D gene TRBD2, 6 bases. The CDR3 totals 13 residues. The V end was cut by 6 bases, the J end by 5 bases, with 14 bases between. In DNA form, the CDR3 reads TGTGCCAGCAGGGAGGGGTCAACCGACGAGCAGTACTTC. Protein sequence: CASREGSTDEQYF.

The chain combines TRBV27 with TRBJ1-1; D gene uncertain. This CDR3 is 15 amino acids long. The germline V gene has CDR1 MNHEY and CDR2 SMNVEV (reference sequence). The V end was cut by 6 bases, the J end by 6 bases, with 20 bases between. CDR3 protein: CASSPRGRAGSEAFF. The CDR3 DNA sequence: TGTGCCAGCAGCCCCCGAGGTCGGGCGGGGTCTGAAGCTTTCTTT.